These 30 T cell receptor beta chains were all obtained from the same sample, sequenced in a study of Ad26.COV2.S vaccination and SARS-CoV-2 variants. Sequencing used immunoSEQ multiplex PCR; TCRdb keeps in-frame clones, though not all of them. The sample includes around 240,000 clones, around 87% of them seen just once. As for treatment: around 19 received Ad26.COV2.S at low or high dose, single or two shots; about 5 received placebo; per-sample allocation not given. Specimens were obtained on day 63 following the first vaccine or placebo injection. The sequenced sample was peripheral blood, obtained in a trial of Ad26.COV2.S vaccine versus placebo. The origin of the receptors is a person aged 18-60 years who received the Ad26.COV2.S COVID-19 vaccine or a placebo.

CDR3 protein: CASIPATNTEAFF. The CDR3, as DNA: TGTGCCAGCATCCCGGCGACGAACACTGAAGCTTTCTTT. The chain couples TRBV6-5 to TRBJ1-1; D gene uncertain. Looked up from germline, CDR1 is MNHEY and CDR2 is SVGAGI. The CDR3 has 13 residues. V was shortened by 7 bases and J by 1 base, with 10 bases between the two germline ends.

This chain connects TRBV6-5 to TRBJ1-3, with D uncertain. There are 14 residues in the CDR3. CDR1 is MNHEY and CDR2 is SVGAGI in the germline V gene. Deletions cut 7 bases from V and 1 base from J, with 11 bases between. The CDR3 nucleotides read TGTGCCAGCAAAAAGAGGGCTTCTGGAAACACCATATATTTT. This gives the protein CASKKRASGNTIYF.

The V call is TRBV18, the J call TRBJ2-3; 10 bases fit TRBD2. This CDR3 has 15 amino acids. In germline, CDR1 is KGHSH, CDR2 LQKENI. V lost 6 bases and J lost 3; bases outside the gene matches: 6. The CDR3 region has the DNA TGTGCCAGCTCTTCGACTAGCGGGCTTACAGATACGCAGTATTTT. It codes for CASSSTSGLTDTQYF.

The gene calls are TRBV28 and TRBJ2-1; 15 positions match TRBD2. V lost 1 base to trimming and J lost 4 bases; unmatched junction nucleotides: 5. The CDR3 is made up of 18 amino acids. Germline V CDR1 and CDR2: MDHEN, SYDVKM. The CDR3 nucleotides are TGTGCCAGCAGTTTATCCCCCGGACTAGCGGGAGGGTACAATGAGCAGTTCTTC. Protein product: CASSLSPGLAGGYNEQFF.

The V and J genes are TRBV6-6 and TRBJ1-1; 11 bases agree with TRBD1. Germline V lookup: CDR1 MNHNY, CDR2 SVGAGI (reference sequence). This CDR3 has 14 residues. V gave up 6 bases and J gave up 8 bases; unmatched junction bases: 8. The CDR3 bases are TGTGCCAGCAGCACCGGGACAGGGGGTATAGAAGCTTTCTTT. Translated, it gives CASSTGTGGIEAFF.

The V and J genes are TRBV5-1 and TRBJ1-5; D uncertain. This CDR3 is 16 amino acids long. The germline gives CDR1 SGHRS, CDR2 YFSETQ. V dropped 0 bases and J dropped 0 bases, with 10 bases sitting between them. The CDR3 loop is CASSLEPTGSNQPQHF. In DNA form, the CDR3 reads TGCGCCAGCAGCTTGGAACCCACGGGTAGCAATCAGCCCCAGCATTTT. Looking up the rest from reference TRBV5-1 and TRBJ1-5 gives the full variable domain: KAGVTQTPRYLIKTRGQQVTLSCSPISGHRSVSWYQQTPGQGLQFLFEYFSETQRNKGNFPGRFSGRQFSNSRSEMNVSTLELGDSALYLCASSLEPTGSNQPQHFGDGTRLSIL.

The J gene is TRBJ2-1, the V gene TRBV9; TRBD2 might be the D (6 bases). CDR3 length equals 15 residues. V was pared by 0 bases and J by 9 bases, with 16 bases between. Germline values: CDR1 SGDLS, CDR2 YYNGEE. The CDR3 DNA is TGTGCCAGCAGCGTAGTGGCTAGCGTAGGAGGTGAGCAGTTCTTC. This codes for CASSVVASVGGEQFF.

The chain employs TRBV5-4 and TRBJ2-3; 9 positions match TRBD1. CDR3 length: 12 residues. Germline lookup yields CDR1 SGHNT and CDR2 YYREEE (reference sequence). CDR3 region: CGTGDSTDTQYF. The CDR3 DNA follows: TGTGGGACAGGGGACAGCACAGATACGCAGTATTTT. The full variable domain, its missing parts supplied by reference TRBV5-4 and TRBJ2-3, is ETGVTQSPTHLIKTRGQQVTLRCSSQSGHNTVSWYQQALGQGPQFIFQYYREEENGRGNFPPRFSGLQFPNYSSELNVNALELDDSALYLCGTGDSTDTQYFGPGTRLTVL.

A remark on this clone: Because it lacks the conserved phenylalanine or tryptophan at the end, this CDR3 is likely a read error. The limits of the CDR3 on the DNA are not certain, so only TCRdb's listed CDR3 is given. J is TRBJ1-2 and V is TRBV30; the D call TRBD1 from the table was never checked on the DNA. The CDR3 length equals 10 residues, ends included. Germline V gene data show CDR1 as GTSNPN and CDR2 as SVGIG (reference sequence). The CDR3 spells CACRDSQMCV.

V and J are TRBV19 and TRBJ1-2; D call uncertain. This CDR3 spans 14 amino acids. Per the germline V gene, CDR1 is LNHDA and CDR2 is SQIVND (reference sequence). The V end was cut by 1 base, the J end by 7 bases, with 13 bases between. CDR3 sequence reads: CASSIVGEYRGYTF. CDR3 sequence (DNA): TGTGCCAGTAGTATAGTGGGAGAGTACCGTGGCTACACCTTC.

J is TRBJ2-3 and V is TRBV2; TRBD2 agrees at 10 bases. The trim removed 6 bases at V and 1 base at J, leaving 7 bases unmatched. CDR1 and CDR2 (germline): SNHLY, FYNNEI. This CDR3 is built from 16 residues. The CDR3 region is CASSPTSGFRTDTQYF. CDR3 DNA sequence: TGTGCCAGCAGCCCGACTAGCGGGTTTCGCACAGATACGCAGTATTTT.

The chain carries TRBV28 and TRBJ2-6; D possibly uses TRBD1 or TRBD2 (5 bases each). The CDR3 sequence is 18 residues long. V shed 4 bases and J shed 0 bases, with 16 bases lying between them. Germline-derived CDR1 and CDR2 are MDHEN and SYDVKM. The CDR3 here is CASSWTPGRNSGANVLTF. As DNA, the CDR3 is TGTGCCAGCAGTTGGACGCCAGGGAGAAACTCTGGGGCCAACGTCCTGACTTTC.

The chain has TRBV15 and TRBJ2-3; D is perhaps TRBD1 (6 bases). Trimming took off 0 bases at V and 2 bases at J, with 12 bases between the two ends. The CDR3 extends over 16 amino acids. From germline, CDR1 is LNHNV and CDR2 YYDKDF (reference sequence). The CDR3 DNA follows: TGTGCCACCAGCAGAGAATTAGGGGGATACACAGATACGCAGTATTTT. Translating gives CATSRELGGYTDTQYF.

CDR3 nucleotides: TGTGCCAGCAGTGACCCCGGGACAGGGTGCGAGCAGTACTTC. Its protein is CASSDPGTGCEQYF. The rearrangement links TRBV6-4 to TRBJ2-7; 9 bases line up with TRBD1. Germline trimming cut 2 bases from V and 6 bases from J; bases unmatched to any gene: 5. The CDR3 runs 14 residues. Germline CDR1 is MRHNA and CDR2 is SNTAGT.

This chain links TRBV28 with TRBJ2-7; D might be TRBD2 (5 bases). V was pared by 8 bases and J by 1 base, with 18 bases between. Per germline, CDR1 MDHEN and CDR2 SYDVKM. The CDR3 has 15 amino acids. CDR3 amino acids: CASPPQEAVSYEQYF. CDR3 bases: TGTGCCAGCCCTCCCCAGGAAGCGGTTTCCTACGAGCAGTACTTC.

V is TRBV2 and J is TRBJ1-2, with D maybe TRBD1 (5 bases). Deletions cut 6 bases from V and 8 bases from J, with 19 bases between. From germline, CDR1 is SNHLY and CDR2 FYNNEI. The CDR3 loop spans 14 amino acids. In DNA, the CDR3 is TGTGCCAGCAGCGCCTCTGGACTTTGGGGGGGCTACACCTTC. It is translated as CASSASGLWGGYTF.

This clone showed up just once. This chain joins TRBV7-9 and TRBJ1-6; perhaps TRBD1 as D (5 bases). The CDR3 is 14 residues long. V was trimmed by 5 bases and J by 9 bases, leaving 14 bases between them. Germline CDR1 and CDR2: SEHNR and FQNEAQ (reference sequence). The CDR3 coding sequence is TGTGCCAGCAGCCCCAGGGTAGGACGTTCACCCCTCCACTTT. It is translated as CASSPRVGRSPLHF. Full variable domain (outside the CDR3, taken from reference TRBV7-9 and TRBJ1-6): DTGVSQNPRHKITKRGQNVTFRCDPISEHNRLYWYRQTLGQGPEFLTYFQNEAQLEKSRLLSDRFSAERPKGSFSTLEIQRTEQGDSAMYLCASSPRVGRSPLHFGNGTRLTVT.

The chain recombines TRBV18 with TRBJ2-5, with TRBD2 matching over 11 bases. This CDR3 spans 18 amino acids. From germline, CDR1 is KGHSH and CDR2 LQKENI. Trimming cost V 2 bases and J 2 bases; bases outside gene matches: 10. The CDR3: CASSPLSLAGGLQETQYF. CDR3 DNA sequence: TGTGCCAGCTCACCATTGTCCCTAGCGGGAGGACTACAAGAGACCCAGTACTTC.

V usage is TRBV6-1 and J usage is TRBJ2-1, with TRBD2 matching over 13 bases. This CDR3 has 13 residues. V shed 3 bases, J shed 15 bases, and the junction held 5 bases outside the gene matches. Per germline, CDR1 MNHNS and CDR2 SASEGT. The CDR3 coding sequence is TGTGCCAGCAGTGAGGGACTAGCGGGGCCGGGGTTCTTC. Encoded protein: CASSEGLAGPGFF.

This chain joins TRBV2 and TRBJ1-1; D is undetermined. V was trimmed by 4 bases and J by 6 bases, leaving 12 bases between them. CDR1 and CDR2 (germline): SNHLY, FYNNEI. The length of the CDR3 is 13 residues. CDR3 sequence: CASSVSRGPEAFF. The CDR3 DNA follows: TGTGCCAGCAGTGTATCCCGCGGCCCTGAAGCTTTCTTT.

The CDR3: CASTPGPPADTQYF. The CDR3 DNA sequence: TGTGCCAGTACTCCGGGACCTCCCGCAGATACGCAGTATTTT. This chain links TRBV19 with TRBJ2-3; D may correspond to TRBD1 or TRBD2 (5 bases each). There are 14 residues in the CDR3. Trimming took 7 bases from V and 4 from J, leaving 15 bases between them. Germline lookup yields CDR1 LNHDA and CDR2 SQIVND (reference sequence). Using reference TRBV19 and TRBJ2-3 for the parts outside the CDR3, the full variable domain is DGGITQSPKYLFRKEGQNVTLSCEQNLNHDAMYWYRQDPGQGLRLIYYSQIVNDFQKGDIAEGYSVSREKKESFPLTVTSAQKNPTAFYLCASTPGPPADTQYFGPGTRLTVL.

The V and J genes are TRBV4-2 and TRBJ2-1; D gene unclear. Looked up from germline, CDR1 is LGHNA and CDR2 is YNFKEQ. This CDR3 has 16 residues. Trimming cost V 4 bases and J 1 base, with 14 bases left between them. The CDR3 loop is CASSPASRVSYNEQFF. As DNA, the CDR3 is TGTGCCAGCAGCCCCGCGTCCCGGGTATCCTACAATGAGCAGTTCTTC.

The chain links TRBV19 to TRBJ1-3; tentative D call: TRBD1 (6 bases). V lost 7 bases to trimming and J lost 4 bases, with 11 bases between them. The germline V gene encodes CDR1 LNHDA and CDR2 SQIVND (reference sequence). The CDR3 sequence is 13 residues long. CDR3 region: CASMPGAGNTIYF. The CDR3 bases are TGTGCCAGTATGCCAGGGGCAGGAAACACCATATATTTT.

This clone occurred a few times. This rearrangement joins TRBV5-1 to TRBJ1-6; D is uncertain. This CDR3 has 13 amino acids. The ends were cut back, 2 bases at V and 8 bases at J, with 8 bases in the middle. Germline lookup yields CDR1 SGHRS and CDR2 YFSETQ. The CDR3 coding sequence is TGCGCCAGCAGCTTTGCCGAAGATTCACCCCTCCACTTT. Amino acids: CASSFAEDSPLHF.

The rearrangement uses TRBV5-1 and TRBJ2-3, with 11 nucleotides matching TRBD1. The CDR3 runs to 15 residues. CDR1 is SGHRS, CDR2 YFSETQ, per germline. The J segment lost 5 bases and the V segment lost 7 bases, leaving 9 bases of the junction unmatched. For the CDR3, the DNA is TGCGCCAGCTCGGACTGGGGACAGGGGGGAGATACGCAGTATTTT. Translation: CASSDWGQGGDTQYF.

This chain connects TRBV5-6 to TRBJ2-7; 9 bases align to TRBD1. Germline CDR1 and CDR2: SGHDT and YYEEEE. After removal of 1 base from V and 5 bases from J, the junction contained 7 bases not matched to a gene. CDR3 length equals 15 residues. CDR3 coding DNA: TGTGCCAGCAGCTTGTCTGGGACAGGGAAGAACGAGCAGTACTTC. It is translated as CASSLSGTGKNEQYF.

The chain combines TRBV6-5 with TRBJ2-1; 8 bases fit TRBD2. This CDR3 is built from 12 residues. J was trimmed by 4 bases and V by 10 bases; bases with no gene match: 3. Looked up from germline, CDR1 is MNHEY and CDR2 is SVGAGI. The CDR3 sequence is CATGGPYNEQFF. CDR3 coding DNA: TGTGCCACGGGGGGGCCGTACAATGAGCAGTTCTTC.

The chain couples TRBV3-1 (or the pseudogene TRBV3-2) to TRBJ2-7; 14 bases agree with TRBD2. CDR3 length: 16 residues. Per germline, CDR1 LGHDT and CDR2 YNNKEL (reference sequence). After removal of 3 bases from V and 2 bases from J, the junction contained 3 bases not matched to a gene. CDR3 sequence reads: CASSQPGLAGAYEQYF. CDR3 coding DNA: TGTGCCAGCAGCCAGCCGGGACTAGCGGGAGCCTACGAGCAGTACTTC.

The chain employs TRBV11-3 and TRBJ1-3; the D is unclear. V lost 9 bases and J lost 3, with 15 bases in between. The germline CDR1 and CDR2 sequences are SGHNT and YENEEA. The CDR3 runs to 14 residues. The chain's CDR3 is CARNPGRVGNTIYF. CDR3 nucleotide sequence: TGTGCCAGGAATCCCGGCCGGGTTGGAAACACCATATATTTT.

The chain is built from TRBV30 and TRBJ1-5; D may be TRBD1 (5 bases). Looked up from germline, CDR1 is GTSNPN and CDR2 is SVGIG (reference sequence). The CDR3 has 14 amino acids. Trimming took off 4 bases at V and 4 bases at J, with 14 bases between the two ends. CDR3 residues: CAWMGKGRNQPQHF. Here the CDR3 DNA reads TGTGCCTGGATGGGCAAGGGGAGGAATCAGCCCCAGCATTTT.